The T cell receptor beta chain under discussion was sequenced for a study of beta chain features in type 1 diabetes. The entirety of the isolated RNA underwent reverse transcription, so expressed TCRB transcripts were sequenced. Some 3.4 million reads were obtained on average from naive, central memory and regulatory T cell samples. Assay used: immunoSEQ multiplex PCR; TCRdb lists only in-frame clones, some missing. The data show some 360,000 clones, 15% to 20% seen once. Sequenced input: naive CD4+ T cells from blood. The TCR was taken from a woman aged 18-29 years in good health.

The CDR3 sequence is CAISEGTGDYGYTF. CDR3 DNA: TGTGCCATCAGTGAGGGGACAGGGGACTATGGCTACACCTTC. The V and J genes are TRBV10-3 and TRBJ1-2, with 10 nucleotides matching TRBD1. This CDR3 has 14 amino acids. The V gene end was trimmed by 2 bases and the J gene end by 3 bases; junction bases not matched to a gene: 0. Looked up from germline, CDR1 is ENHRY and CDR2 is SYGVKD.